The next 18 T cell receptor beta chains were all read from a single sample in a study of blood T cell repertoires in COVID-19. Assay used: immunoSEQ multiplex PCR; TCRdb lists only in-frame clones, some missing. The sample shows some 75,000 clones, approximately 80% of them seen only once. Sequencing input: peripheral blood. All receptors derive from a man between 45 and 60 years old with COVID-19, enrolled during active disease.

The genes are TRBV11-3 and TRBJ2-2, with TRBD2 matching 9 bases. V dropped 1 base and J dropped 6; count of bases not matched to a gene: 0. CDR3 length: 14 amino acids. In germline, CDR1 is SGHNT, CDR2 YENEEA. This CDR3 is CASSLGTSAGELFF. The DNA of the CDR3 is TGTGCCAGCAGCTTAGGGACTAGCGCCGGGGAGCTGTTTTTT.

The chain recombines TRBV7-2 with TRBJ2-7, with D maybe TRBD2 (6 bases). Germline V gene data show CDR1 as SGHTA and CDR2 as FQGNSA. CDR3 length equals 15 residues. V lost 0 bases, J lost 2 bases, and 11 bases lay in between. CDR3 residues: CASSLAIAETYEQYF. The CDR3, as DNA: TGTGCCAGCAGCTTAGCGATAGCGGAAACCTACGAGCAGTACTTC.

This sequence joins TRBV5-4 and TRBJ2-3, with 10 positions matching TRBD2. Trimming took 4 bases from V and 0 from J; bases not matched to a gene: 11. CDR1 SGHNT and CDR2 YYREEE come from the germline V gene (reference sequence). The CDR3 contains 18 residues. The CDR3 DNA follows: TGTGCCAGCAGCGCCAGTCTAGCGGGAGACCCTAGCACAGATACGCAGTATTTT. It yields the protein CASSASLAGDPSTDTQYF. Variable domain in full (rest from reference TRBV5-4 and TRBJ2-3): ETGVTQSPTHLIKTRGQQVTLRCSSQSGHNTVSWYQQALGQGPQFIFQYYREEENGRGNFPPRFSGLQFPNYSSELNVNALELDDSALYLCASSASLAGDPSTDTQYFGPGTRLTVL.

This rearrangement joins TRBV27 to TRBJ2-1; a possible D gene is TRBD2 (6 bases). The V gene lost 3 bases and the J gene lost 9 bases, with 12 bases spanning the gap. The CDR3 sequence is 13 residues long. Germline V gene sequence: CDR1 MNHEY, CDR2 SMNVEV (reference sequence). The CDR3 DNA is TGTGCCAGCAGTTTGGGGGGAGTAAGTGAGCAGTTCTTC. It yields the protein CASSLGGVSEQFF.

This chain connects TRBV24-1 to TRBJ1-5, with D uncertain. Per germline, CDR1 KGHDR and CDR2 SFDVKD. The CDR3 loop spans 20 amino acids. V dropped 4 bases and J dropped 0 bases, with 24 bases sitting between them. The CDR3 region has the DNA TGTGCCACCAGTGACGGTTTCGCGGGTGGTACGTCTTATAGCAATCAGCCCCAGCATTTT. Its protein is CATSDGFAGGTSYSNQPQHF.

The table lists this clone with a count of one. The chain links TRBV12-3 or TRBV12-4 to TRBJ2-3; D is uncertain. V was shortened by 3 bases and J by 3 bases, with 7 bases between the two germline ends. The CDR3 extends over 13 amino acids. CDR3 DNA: TGTGCCAGCAGTTTTTTTCTGACAGATACGCAGTATTTT. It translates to CASSFFLTDTQYF.

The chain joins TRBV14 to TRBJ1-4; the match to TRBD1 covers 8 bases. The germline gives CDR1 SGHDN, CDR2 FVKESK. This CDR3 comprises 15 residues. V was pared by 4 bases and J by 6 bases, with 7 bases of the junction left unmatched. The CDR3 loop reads CASSLRQGAYEKLFF. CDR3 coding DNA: TGTGCCAGCAGCCTCAGGCAGGGGGCATATGAAAAACTGTTTTTT.

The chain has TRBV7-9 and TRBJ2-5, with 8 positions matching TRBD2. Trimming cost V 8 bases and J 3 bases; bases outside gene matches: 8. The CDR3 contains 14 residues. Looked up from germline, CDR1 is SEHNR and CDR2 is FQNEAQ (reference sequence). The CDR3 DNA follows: TGTGCCAGCCGCAGCGGGAGTTTAGAAGAGACCCAGTACTTC. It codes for CASRSGSLEETQYF.

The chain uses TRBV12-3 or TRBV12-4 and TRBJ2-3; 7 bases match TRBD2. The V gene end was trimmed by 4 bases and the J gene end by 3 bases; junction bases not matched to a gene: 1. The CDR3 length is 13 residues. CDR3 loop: CASSWGGTDTQYF. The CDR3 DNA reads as TGTGCCAGCAGTTGGGGAGGGACAGATACGCAGTATTTT.

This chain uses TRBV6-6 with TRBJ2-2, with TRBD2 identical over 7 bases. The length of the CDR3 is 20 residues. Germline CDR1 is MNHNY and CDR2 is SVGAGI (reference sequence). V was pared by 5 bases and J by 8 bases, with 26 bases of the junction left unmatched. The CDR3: CASSRKPPLRAGDGSGELFF. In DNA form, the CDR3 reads TGTGCCAGCAGTCGAAAGCCCCCCCTCCGGGCGGGAGACGGTTCGGGGGAGCTGTTTTTT.

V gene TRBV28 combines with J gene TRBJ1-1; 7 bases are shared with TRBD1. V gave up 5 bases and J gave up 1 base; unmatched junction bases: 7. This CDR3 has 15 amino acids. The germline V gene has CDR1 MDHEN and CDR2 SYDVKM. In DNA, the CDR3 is TGTGCCAGCAGTAGTACAGGGGTCGGGAACACTGAAGCTTTCTTT. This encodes CASSSTGVGNTEAFF.

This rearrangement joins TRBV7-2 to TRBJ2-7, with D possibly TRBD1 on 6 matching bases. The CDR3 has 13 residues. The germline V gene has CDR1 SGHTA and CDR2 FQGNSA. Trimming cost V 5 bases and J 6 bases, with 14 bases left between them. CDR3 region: CASSVHRVGEQYF. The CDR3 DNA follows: TGTGCCAGCAGCGTACACAGGGTAGGCGAGCAGTACTTC.

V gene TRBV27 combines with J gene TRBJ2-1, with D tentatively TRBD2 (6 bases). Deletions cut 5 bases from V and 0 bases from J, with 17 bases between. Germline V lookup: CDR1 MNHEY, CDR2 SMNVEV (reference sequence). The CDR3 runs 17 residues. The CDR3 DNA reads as TGTGCCAGCAGTCCCCGAAGGGCGGGGTTCTCCTACAATGAGCAGTTCTTC. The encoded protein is CASSPRRAGFSYNEQFF.

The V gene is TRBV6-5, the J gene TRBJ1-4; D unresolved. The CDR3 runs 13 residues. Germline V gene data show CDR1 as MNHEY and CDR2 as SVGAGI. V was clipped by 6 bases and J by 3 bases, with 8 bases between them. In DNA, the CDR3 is TGTGCCAGCAGCCAGGCGTCTAATGAAAAACTGTTTTTT. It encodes CASSQASNEKLFF.

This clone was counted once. In DNA, the CDR3 is TGTGCCAGCACAATGGATACGCAGTATTTT. This translates into CASTMDTQYF. The chain is built from TRBV28 and TRBJ2-3, with D hard to call. The CDR3 has 10 amino acids. Germline CDR1 MDHEN, CDR2 SYDVKM. Trimming took 7 bases from V and 6 from J, leaving 5 bases between them.

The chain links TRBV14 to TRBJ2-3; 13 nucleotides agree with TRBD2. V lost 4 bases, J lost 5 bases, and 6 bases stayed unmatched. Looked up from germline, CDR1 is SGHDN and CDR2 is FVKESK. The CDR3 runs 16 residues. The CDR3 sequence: CASSLGLAGAGDTQYF. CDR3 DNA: TGTGCCAGCAGCCTCGGACTAGCGGGAGCCGGAGATACGCAGTATTTT.

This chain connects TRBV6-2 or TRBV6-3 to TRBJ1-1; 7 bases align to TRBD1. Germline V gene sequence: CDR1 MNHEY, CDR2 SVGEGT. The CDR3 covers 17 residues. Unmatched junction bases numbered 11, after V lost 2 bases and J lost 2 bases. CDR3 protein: CASSYSLGGAENTEAFF. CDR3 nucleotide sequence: TGTGCCAGCAGTTACAGCTTAGGGGGCGCGGAAAACACTGAAGCTTTCTTT.

Here the CDR3 reads CASSLAGREATEAFF. CDR3 DNA: TGCGCCAGCAGCTTGGCTGGCAGGGAGGCCACTGAAGCTTTCTTT. The gene calls are TRBV5-1 and TRBJ1-1; TRBD1 is a possible D gene (5 bases). Germline loops: CDR1 SGHRS, CDR2 YFSETQ. This CDR3 has 15 residues. Trimming left V 0 bases short and J 4 bases short, with 13 bases between.